This record concerns one T cell receptor beta chain sequence. The antigen remains undetermined. This may arise from a read error, as a much more abundant clone is one base away. Germline CDR1 is ENHRY and CDR2 is SYGVKD. The CDR3 totals 14 residues. V lost 11 bases to trimming and J lost 8 bases, with 19 bases between them. The source of the sample is a study of CD8+CD57+ T cells in acquired aplastic anemia. Study details: Sorted CD4+ plus CD8+ cells gave DNA averaging roughly 3.2 ug. Whole-study findings and limits: Over 25 shared CD8+ CDR3s appeared highly expressed within patients' immunodominant clones.

Profiles of TCR beta VDJ and CDR3 were generated from a genomic DNA template. TCRdb reprocessed the reads via MiXCR and lists one record per CDR3 protein. The table has over 100,000 distinct CDR3 sequences, around 41% seen once; the top ten hold 8% to 9.5%. The rearrangement links TRBV10-3 to TRBJ1-6; perhaps TRBD1 as D (6 bases). Input material: sorted CD4+, CD8+, or CD8+CD57+ T cells (not recorded which) from PBMCs. The clonotype originates from a human donor in good health, serving as a control. The CDR3 region is CAGSPNRDDSPLHF. DNA for the CDR3: TGTGCCGGCTCACCAAACAGGGATGATTCACCCCTCCACTTT.